This T cell receptor (beta chain) was captured in a study of blood T cells in healthy people across ages. A second roughly 7 to 12 cycle PCR used barcoded and J-beta primers. Via MiXCR, TCRdb re-called the 5' RACE reads, giving one row per CDR3 protein. The sample yields 980,000 or so distinct CDR3 sequences, around 46% seen once. This clonotype was detected once. Germline CDR1 is SGHTA and CDR2 is FQGNSA. The V end lost 1 base, the J end lost 9 bases, and 10 bases lay between the germline ends. The CDR3 is 14 residues long. V is TRBV7-2 and J is TRBJ1-6; the D gene is possibly TRBD1 (6 bases). The clonotype comes from a man under 40 in good health. What was sequenced was blood. In nucleotides, the CDR3 is TGTGCCAGCAGCTTAGGGGGGCCAGGTTCACCCCTCCACTTT. Its translation: CASSLGGPGSPLHF.